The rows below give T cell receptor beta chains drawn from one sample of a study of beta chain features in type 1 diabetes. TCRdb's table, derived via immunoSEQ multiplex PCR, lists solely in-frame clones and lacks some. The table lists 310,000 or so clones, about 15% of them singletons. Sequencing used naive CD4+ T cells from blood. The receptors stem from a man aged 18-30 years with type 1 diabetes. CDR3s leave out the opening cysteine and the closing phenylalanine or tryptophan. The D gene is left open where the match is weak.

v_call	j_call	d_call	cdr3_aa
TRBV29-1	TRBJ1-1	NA	SGRTGTKAF
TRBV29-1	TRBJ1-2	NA	SVVWGATYT
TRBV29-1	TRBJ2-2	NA	SVRTGIFTGELF
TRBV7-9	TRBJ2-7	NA	ASSTAGTEQY
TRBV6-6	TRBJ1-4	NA	ASSYTSQGGEKLF
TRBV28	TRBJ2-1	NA	ASSLWGHSSYNEQF
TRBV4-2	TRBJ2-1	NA	ASSLGTISYNEQF
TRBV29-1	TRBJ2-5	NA	SVASSGGTRETQY
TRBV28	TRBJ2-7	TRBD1	ASTPPGTGAVEQY
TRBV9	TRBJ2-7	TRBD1	ASSVGQGAREQY
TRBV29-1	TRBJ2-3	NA	SVDMAGHGDTQY
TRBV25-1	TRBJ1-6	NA	ASSEWHWQGASPLH
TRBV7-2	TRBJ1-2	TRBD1	ASSEQGSLSYGYT
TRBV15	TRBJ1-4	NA	ATSRFLESEKLF
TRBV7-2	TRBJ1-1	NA	ASSYQAPRGAF
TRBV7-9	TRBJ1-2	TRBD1	ASSSTATGNYGYT
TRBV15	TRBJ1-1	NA	ATSRWAENTEAF
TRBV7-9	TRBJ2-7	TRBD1	ASSAGQGNYEQY
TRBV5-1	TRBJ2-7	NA	ASSLSLPTYEQY